This T cell receptor beta chain is from a study of T cell repertoires in cytomegalovirus infection (dated by TCRdb to between 2019 and 2020). For the study in its entirety: The peptide stimulations were aimed at well-studied HLA-B-restricted epitopes as well as recently identified HLA-C-restricted CMV epitopes, whose presentation resists viral immunomodulation. Donor HLA type was relevant to the analysis, as public TCR beta signatures indicated carriage of CMV infection together with the matching HLA type. Paper-wide results and their limitations: The ex vivo response was dominated by HLA-C-restricted CMV-specific TCR beta clonotypes, and the single most frequent clonotype in two of eight donors was supplied by these HLA-C-restricted clonotypes. Carriers of CMV infection plus the relevant HLA type were discriminated by the cumulative frequency of public TCR beta family members in the study cohort and in an independent roughly 400-donor cohort.

The sample's treatment or condition, from its label and the paper: in vitro stimulation with specific CMV peptide epitopes to enrich CMV-specific T cells. Only a few counts were recorded for this clonotype. Its antigen target is currently unknown. No quality values exist for individual bases; no much larger clone is one base distant. Measured from the cysteine to the phenylalanine, the CDR3 is 15 residues long. The read is trimmed to its CDR3 DNA, 45 bases read in frame from base 1. CDR1 and CDR2 are drawn from the germline V gene: SGHVT, SQSDAQ. V is pruned by 4 bases and J by 7 bases, leaving 10 bases of the junction without a gene match. Instrument used: Illumina HiSeq 1500. In TCRdb, the public reads were trimmed at Q25 with fastp and aligned with MiXCR, with productive beta chains retained. Every entry covers one CDR3 protein and lists the most common genes and DNA from its rows. Within this sample are about 900,000 distinct CDR3 sequences, with roughly 30% of them counted one time only. The ten most abundant clones make up 13% of the sample.

This receptor chain uses TRBV7-4 and TRBJ1-2, with 9 central nucleotides matching TRBD1. Sequenced material: cultured CD8+ T cells from PBMCs, taken from culture after CMV antigen stimulation. This receptor was identified in a human donor in good health (CMV status not recorded). Some clones in this sample may be carry-over from other donors' samples. The nucleotides are TGTGCCAGCAGCTCCAGGATACAGGGGGCGGTTGGCTACACCTTC. The encoded protein is CASSSRIQGAVGYTF.